The 22 T cell receptor beta chains reported below all come from one sample, sequenced in a study of T cells after posttransplantation cyclophosphamide. Sequenced by immunoSEQ multiplex PCR; TCRdb stores in-frame clones only, minus some. This sample has some 38,000 clones, each found more than once. The specimen sequenced was PBMCs. All receptors come from a man over 45 in good health, CMV-negative, and a related stem cell transplant donor.

This clone was detected many times. The chain carries TRBV6-1 and TRBJ1-4; D is uncertain. The V and J ends lost 9 bases and 8 bases respectively, with 13 bases between them. Germline V gives CDR1 MNHNS, CDR2 SASEGT. The CDR3 is 12 amino acids. The DNA of the CDR3 is TGTGCCAGTACGGCGGGCTGGGAAAAACTGTTTTTT. Protein sequence: CASTAGWEKLFF.

The chain links TRBV11-2 to TRBJ2-5; 7 bases are shared with TRBD2. Germline V gene lookup returns CDR1 SGHAT and CDR2 FQNNGV. The V gene end was trimmed by 3 bases and the J gene end by 5 bases; junction bases not matched to a gene: 12. The CDR3 is made up of 16 amino acids. CDR3 in amino acids: CASSFLGGRAIETQYF. Here the CDR3 DNA reads TGTGCCAGCAGCTTTTTAGGAGGGAGGGCCATTGAGACCCAGTACTTC.

This clone was counted many times. The chain uses TRBV5-1 and TRBJ1-4; 7 nucleotides agree with TRBD1. The CDR3 consists of 15 residues. Looked up from germline, CDR1 is SGHRS and CDR2 is YFSETQ. Losses at the gene ends were 4 bases for V and 5 bases for J; bases not matched to a gene: 8. The CDR3 DNA reads TGCGCCAGCAGCCTACAGACAGGGAGGAATGAAAAACTGTTTTTT. Amino acid sequence: CASSLQTGRNEKLFF.

This clone was detected ten times or more. The chain recombines TRBV6-6 with TRBJ1-1; tentative D call: TRBD1 (6 bases). The CDR3 spans 14 residues. Deletions cut 8 bases from V and 1 base from J, with 14 bases between. Germline V gene lookup returns CDR1 MNHNY and CDR2 SVGAGI (reference sequence). The CDR3 reads CASRHAQGNTEAFF. CDR3 nucleotide sequence: TGTGCCAGCCGACACGCACAGGGGAACACTGAAGCTTTCTTT.

This clone has a count of ten or more. The chain joins TRBV7-2 to TRBJ2-1; no reliable D call. Trimming removed 0 bases from V and 0 bases from J, with 6 bases in between. Looked up from germline, CDR1 is SGHTA and CDR2 is FQGNSA. The CDR3 runs to 15 residues. CDR3: CASSLAFSSYNEQFF. The CDR3 coding sequence is TGTGCCAGCAGCTTAGCGTTCAGCTCCTACAATGAGCAGTTCTTC.

This clone was counted ten times or more. The chain uses TRBV5-1 and TRBJ2-3; 9 nucleotides match TRBD2. The CDR3 totals 16 residues. The V gene end was trimmed by 2 bases and the J gene end by 4 bases; junction bases not matched to a gene: 8. CDR1 and CDR2 (germline): SGHRS, YFSETQ. The CDR3 here is CASSLISGSISDTQYF. The CDR3 nucleotides are TGCGCCAGCAGCTTAATTAGCGGGAGTATCTCAGATACGCAGTATTTT.

This clone was seen ten or more times. The gene calls are TRBV14 and TRBJ2-1, with TRBD1 matching 8 bases. The V segment lost 6 bases and the J segment 6 bases; nucleotides outside the gene matches: 4. The CDR3 is made up of 13 amino acids. Germline-derived CDR1 and CDR2 are SGHDN and FVKESK. The CDR3 region is CASSPDRVNEQFF. For the CDR3, the DNA is TGTGCCAGCAGTCCGGACAGGGTCAATGAGCAGTTCTTC.

This clone was counted at least ten times. The rearrangement joins TRBV7-9 to TRBJ1-1; 7 bases fit TRBD1. Germline V gene lookup returns CDR1 SEHNR and CDR2 FQNEAQ (reference sequence). J lost 6 bases, V lost 3 bases, and 4 bases had no gene match. The CDR3 length is 13 residues. CDR3 nucleotide sequence: TGTGCCAGCAGCTTTGACAGGGTGCCTGAAGCTTTCTTT. Translating it yields CASSFDRVPEAFF.

At least ten counts were recorded for this clone. V gene TRBV5-1 combines with J gene TRBJ2-5; D is uncertain. With 1 base removed from V and 4 bases from J, the gap between germline ends came to 5 bases. Germline V gives CDR1 SGHRS, CDR2 YFSETQ. The CDR3 has 12 amino acids. For the CDR3, the DNA is TGCGCCAGCAGCTTGTTCCGAGAGACCCAGTACTTC. Its translation: CASSLFRETQYF.

Many counts were recorded for this clone. This chain connects TRBV5-1 to TRBJ2-7, with D hard to call. The CDR3 contains 16 residues. The V end lost 0 bases, the J end lost 0 bases, and 13 bases lay between the germline ends. Germline assignment: CDR1 SGHRS and CDR2 YFSETQ. Written as DNA, the CDR3 is TGCGCCAGCAGCTTGGCCCCGGGTCAAAGCTCCTACGAGCAGTACTTC. It specifies CASSLAPGQSSYEQYF.

There are many counts of this clone. The chain has TRBV5-1 and TRBJ2-3; D unclear. Trimming removed 4 bases from V and 14 bases from J, with 20 bases in between. Germline loops: CDR1 SGHRS, CDR2 YFSETQ. The CDR3 contains 13 residues. CDR3: CASSPPIPRLWYF. The CDR3 region has the DNA TGCGCCAGCAGCCCACCTATTCCTCGACTCTGGTATTTT.

V is TRBV5-6 and J is TRBJ1-2; perhaps TRBD1 as D (5 bases). V dropped 4 bases and J dropped 5 bases, with 24 bases sitting between them. This CDR3 has 17 amino acids. Germline CDR1 and CDR2: SGHDT and YYEEEE. Written as DNA, the CDR3 is TGTGCCAGCAGCCCGCGCACAGGACGCTGGAATGGATATGGCTACACCTTC. Amino acids: CASSPRTGRWNGYGYTF.

This clone was detected ten times or more. The chain recombines TRBV5-5 with TRBJ2-6, with 8 positions matching TRBD1. Trimming cost V 4 bases and J 0 bases; bases outside gene matches: 9. Germline CDR1 is SGHKS and CDR2 is YYEKEE (reference sequence). CDR3 length: 18 residues. The CDR3 loop is CASSLPTGENSGANVLTF. The DNA of the CDR3 is TGTGCCAGCAGCCTACCGACAGGGGAAAACTCTGGGGCCAACGTCCTGACTTTC.

This clone was observed many times. The gene calls are TRBV15 and TRBJ2-5; the D is unclear. The germline gives CDR1 LNHNV, CDR2 YYDKDF (reference sequence). This CDR3 has 14 residues. Trimming took off 2 bases at V and 2 bases at J, with 9 bases between the two ends. The CDR3 sequence: CATSRLQSQETQYF. The CDR3 nucleotides read TGTGCCACCAGCAGACTACAGTCGCAAGAGACCCAGTACTTC. Supplemented by reference TRBV15 and TRBJ2-5, the full variable domain reads DAMVIQNPRYQVTQFGKPVTLSCSQTLNHNVMYWYQQKSSQAPKLLFHYYDKDFNNEADTPDNFQSRRPNTSFCFLDIRSPGLGDTAMYLCATSRLQSQETQYFGPGTRLLVL.

This clone was seen ten or more times. This chain uses TRBV7-9 with TRBJ1-1; the match to TRBD1 covers 8 bases. CDR3 size: 16 residues. Germline V gene sequence: CDR1 SEHNR, CDR2 FQNEAQ (reference sequence). The ends lost 10 bases at V and 5 bases at J; junction bases unmatched: 18. The CDR3 spells CATKIWPDRGMTEAFF. The CDR3 DNA follows: TGTGCCACCAAGATTTGGCCCGACAGGGGCATGACTGAAGCTTTCTTT.

This clone was counted many times. The chain couples TRBV25-1 to TRBJ2-1; D is ambiguous. Germline CDR1 is MGHDK and CDR2 is SYGVNS. CDR3 length equals 12 residues. V was shortened by 0 bases and J by 5 bases, with 2 bases between the two germline ends. CDR3 sequence (DNA): TGTGCCAGCAGTGAATACGACAATGAGCAGTTCTTC. Amino acid sequence: CASSEYDNEQFF.

The table lists this clone with many counts. The chain carries TRBV2 and TRBJ2-1, with 8 nucleotides matching TRBD1. With V trimmed by 7 bases and J by 8 bases, 16 bases remained unmatched. The length of the CDR3 is 16 residues. Germline V lookup: CDR1 SNHLY, CDR2 FYNNEI. CDR3 residues: CASNLDQGARLDEQFF. The CDR3, as DNA: TGTGCCAGCAACCTAGATCAGGGGGCGAGGCTCGATGAGCAGTTCTTC.

This clone was seen a few times. The genes are TRBV5-1 and TRBJ2-7; D is perhaps TRBD2 (7 bases). Deletions cut 4 bases from V and 6 bases from J, with 17 bases between. The length of the CDR3 is 14 residues. Germline CDR1 SGHRS, CDR2 YFSETQ. The CDR3 DNA is TGCGCCAGCAGCGGAGGTGGGGGGGCGGGCGAGCAGTACTTC. It encodes CASSGGGGAGEQYF.

This clone was detected many times. V is TRBV20-1 and J is TRBJ2-7; possible D gene TRBD2, 5 bases. Per germline, CDR1 DFQATT and CDR2 SNEGSKA (reference sequence). V was shortened by 7 bases and J by 3 bases, with 10 bases between the two germline ends. CDR3 length equals 11 residues. The CDR3: CSVVRVYEQYF. CDR3 nucleotide sequence: TGCAGTGTAGTGCGGGTCTACGAGCAGTACTTC.

Ten or more counts support this clone. The chain recombines TRBV6-5 with TRBJ1-5, with 10 nucleotides matching TRBD1. From germline, CDR1 is MNHEY and CDR2 SVGAGI. V dropped 0 bases and J dropped 4; count of bases not matched to a gene: 0. The CDR3 contains 15 residues. The CDR3 nucleotides read TGTGCCAGCAGTTACTCGGGACAGGGGAATCAGCCCCAGCATTTT. It codes for CASSYSGQGNQPQHF.

This clone was observed many times. The chain joins TRBV6-6 to TRBJ2-3; 7 bases are shared with TRBD1. Germline loops: CDR1 MNHNY, CDR2 SVGAGI (reference sequence). V gave up 6 bases and J gave up 2 bases; unmatched junction bases: 11. This CDR3 spans 16 amino acids. The CDR3 bases are TGTGCCAGCAGCTTATGGGGACAGACAGACACAGATACGCAGTATTTT. Its translation is CASSLWGQTDTDTQYF.

This clone was observed at least ten times. The chain combines TRBV2 with TRBJ2-7; 9 nucleotides line up with TRBD1. The CDR3 totals 14 residues. The V gene's germline CDR1 is SNHLY and CDR2 FYNNEI. Trimming took 4 bases from V and 5 from J; bases not matched to a gene: 6. CDR3 coding DNA: TGTGCCAGCAGTGTTAGGACAGGGGCCCACGAGCAGTACTTC. This translates into CASSVRTGAHEQYF. The variable domain in full, with the rest retrieved from reference TRBV2 and TRBJ2-7, is EPEVTQTPSHQVTQMGQEVILRCVPISNHLYFYWYRQILGQKVEFLVSFYNNEISEKSEIFDDQFSVERPDGSNFTLKIRSTKLEDSAMYFCASSVRTGAHEQYFGPGTRLTVT.